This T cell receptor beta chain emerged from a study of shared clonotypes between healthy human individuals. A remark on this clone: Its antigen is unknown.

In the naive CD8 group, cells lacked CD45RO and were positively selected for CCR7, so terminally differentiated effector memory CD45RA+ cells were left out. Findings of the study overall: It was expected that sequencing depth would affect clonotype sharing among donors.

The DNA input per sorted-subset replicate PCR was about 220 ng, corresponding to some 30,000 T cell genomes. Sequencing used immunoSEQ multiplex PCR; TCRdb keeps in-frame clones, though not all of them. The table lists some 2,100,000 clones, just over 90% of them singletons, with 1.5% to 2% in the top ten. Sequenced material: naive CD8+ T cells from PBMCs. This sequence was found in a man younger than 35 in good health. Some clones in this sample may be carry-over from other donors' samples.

The CDR3 DNA reads TGTGCCAGCACCCTTCGACAGGGAAACTATGGCTACACCTTC. Its protein is CASTLRQGNYGYTF. This chain connects TRBV5-6 to TRBJ1-2; TRBD1 agrees at 7 bases. CDR1 SGHDT and CDR2 YYEEEE come from the germline V gene. The CDR3 has 14 amino acids. Germline trimming cut 6 bases from V and 2 bases from J; bases unmatched to any gene: 7.